Listed here are 21 T cell receptor beta chains from one sample, sequenced in a study of T cells after yellow fever vaccination. TCRdb used MiXCR to reprocess the 5' RACE reads, holding one entry per CDR3 protein. The table includes about 330,000 distinct CDR3 sequences, less than 9.5% detected once. The sequencing here drew on PBMCs, taken more than 40 days after the first yellow fever vaccination. These receptors all stem from a man aged 18 to 30 who received the YFV17D yellow fever vaccine.

The chain joins TRBV11-2 to TRBJ2-3; a weak D match, TRBD2 (7 bases). Trimming stripped 8 bases from V and 3 bases from J, with 12 bases between. The CDR3 spans 13 residues. Germline CDR1 SGHAT, CDR2 FQNNGV. The CDR3 region has the DNA TGTGCCAGCGGTAGGGGGGGGACAGATACGCAGTATTTT. This gives the protein CASGRGGTDTQYF.

The J gene is TRBJ1-2, the V gene TRBV4-1; D gene unclear. Germline CDR1 and CDR2: MGHRA and YSYEKL. This CDR3 has 13 amino acids. Deletions cut 4 bases from V and 5 bases from J, with 11 bases between. This CDR3 is CASSLSEVYGYTF. In DNA form, the CDR3 reads TGCGCCAGCAGCCTCTCAGAAGTATATGGCTACACCTTC.

The J gene is TRBJ2-1, the V gene TRBV5-8; TRBD2 matches 8 bases. V was clipped by 5 bases and J by 9 bases; unmatched bases: 10. The germline CDR1 and CDR2 sequences are SGHTS and YDEGEE. The CDR3 runs to 14 residues. The CDR3, as DNA: TGTGCCAGCAGATTTTCGGGGGGGGCCGGTGAGCAGTTCTTC. It codes for CASRFSGGAGEQFF.

The chain has TRBV19 and TRBJ1-6; the D is unclear. Trimming shortened V by 9 bases and J by 7 bases, and 7 bases separated the two germline ends. The germline V gene has CDR1 LNHDA and CDR2 SQIVND (reference sequence). The CDR3 is made up of 11 amino acids. The CDR3 here is CASNLNSPLHF. The CDR3 DNA follows: TGTGCCAGCAACTTAAATTCACCCCTCCACTTT.

The genes are TRBV19 and TRBJ2-1, with 8 bases matching TRBD2. CDR1 is LNHDA and CDR2 is SQIVND in the germline V gene (reference sequence). V shed 2 bases and J 6 bases; nucleotides not matched to a gene: 3. The CDR3 has 14 residues. The CDR3 sequence: CASSIRGTSNEQFF. In DNA, the CDR3 is TGTGCCAGTAGTATAAGAGGGACTAGCAATGAGCAGTTCTTC.

This clonotype occurred a few times. This chain uses TRBV20-1 with TRBJ1-1; 8 bases map to TRBD1. The CDR3 has 14 residues. Germline loops: CDR1 DFQATT, CDR2 SNEGSKA (reference sequence). The J segment lost 1 base and the V segment lost 4 bases, leaving 5 bases of the junction unmatched. In DNA, the CDR3 is TGCAGTGCTACCAACGGACAGGGGAACACTGAAGCTTTCTTT. Translated, it gives CSATNGQGNTEAFF.

The CDR3 DNA follows: TGCGCCAGCAGCTCCGGGACTAGCGGGGGGGAGAGTACAGATACGCAGTATTTT. It is translated as CASSSGTSGGESTDTQYF. The genes are TRBV5-1 and TRBJ2-3; 16 nucleotides match TRBD2. V trimming: 3 bases; J trimming: 3 bases; junction bases outside the gene matches: 7. Germline CDR1 SGHRS, CDR2 YFSETQ. This CDR3 has 18 amino acids.

This clonotype appeared many times. CDR3 sequence reads: CASSLGRHLADTQYF. CDR3 nucleotides: TGTGCCAGCAGCTTGGGCCGCCATCTCGCAGATACGCAGTATTTT. The chain employs TRBV5-5 and TRBJ2-3; D ambiguous. With 0 bases removed from V and 4 bases from J, the gap between germline ends came to 12 bases. This CDR3 contains 15 residues. Germline CDR1 and CDR2: SGHKS and YYEKEE (reference sequence).

V and J are TRBV20-1 and TRBJ2-3; D is undetermined. Germline CDR1 reads DFQATT; CDR2 reads SNEGSKA (reference sequence). Trimming left V 3 bases short and J 4 bases short, with 14 bases between. CDR3 length: 14 residues. The CDR3 nucleotides are TGCAGTGCTAGTCCTCAAATAAGGGCAGATACGCAGTATTTT. Its protein product is CSASPQIRADTQYF.

The gene calls are TRBV6-2 or TRBV6-3 and TRBJ2-6, with D perhaps matching TRBD1 (5 bases). V lost 5 bases to trimming and J lost 0 bases, with 11 bases between them. CDR1 and CDR2 from the germline V gene are MNHEY and SVGEGT. There are 16 residues in the CDR3. CDR3 sequence (DNA): TGTGCCAGCAGTCGTGCAGGGATCTCTGGGGCCAACGTCCTGACTTTC. Its protein product is CASSRAGISGANVLTF.

V gene TRBV5-6 combines with J gene TRBJ2-3, with D unclear. The germline CDR1 and CDR2 sequences are SGHDT and YYEEEE. V lost 4 bases to trimming and J lost 4 bases, with 16 bases between them. The CDR3 spans 15 residues. CDR3 nucleotide sequence: TGTGCCAGCAGCCCTCAAGCTATTGCGTCAGATACGCAGTATTTT. Its translation: CASSPQAIASDTQYF.

The sample holds a few counts of this clonotype. The rearrangement uses TRBV11-3 and TRBJ2-1; 9 positions match TRBD1. The J segment lost 8 bases and the V segment lost 7 bases, leaving 6 bases of the junction unmatched. This CDR3 spans 13 amino acids. Germline values: CDR1 SGHNT, CDR2 YENEEA. CDR3 sequence reads: CASTRGQGDEQFF. Written as DNA, the CDR3 is TGTGCCAGCACCAGGGGACAGGGCGATGAGCAGTTCTTC.

The chain combines TRBV7-9 with TRBJ2-3; no reliable D call. The CDR3 is 11 amino acids. CDR1 and CDR2 (germline): SEHNR, FQNEAQ (reference sequence). V lost 8 bases, J lost 6 bases, and 9 bases lay in between. The CDR3 DNA reads TGTGCCAGCGGCGAAAGGGATACGCAGTATTTT. It specifies CASGERDTQYF.

The chain carries TRBV18 and TRBJ1-4; perhaps TRBD1 as D (5 bases). Per the germline V gene, CDR1 is KGHSH and CDR2 is LQKENI. The CDR3 covers 13 residues. V lost 3 bases and J lost 8, with 10 bases in between. CDR3 nucleotides: TGTGCCAGCTCACCGGGGGAGCAGGAAAAACTGTTTTTT. This encodes CASSPGEQEKLFF.

Comment on this clonotype: One end of the junction is discordant with germline, which a read error may explain. V and J are TRBV5-6 and TRBJ2-2, with 11 bases identical to TRBD2. There are 16 residues in the CDR3. Germline-derived CDR1 and CDR2 are SGHDT and YYEEEE. The CDR3, as DNA: TGTGTCAGCAGCGTACTAGCGGGGGATGGTACCGGGGAGCTGTTTTTT. Amino acid sequence: CVSSVLAGDGTGELFF.

This clonotype has a count of ten or more. The V gene is TRBV5-1, the J gene TRBJ2-4; 7 bases agree with TRBD1. V was clipped by 5 bases and J by 6 bases; unmatched bases: 8. Germline-derived CDR1 and CDR2 are SGHRS and YFSETQ. The CDR3 covers 14 residues. CDR3 sequence reads: CASRLPGQANIQYF. The CDR3 nucleotides read TGCGCCAGCAGGTTGCCCGGACAGGCAAACATTCAGTACTTC.

This clonotype was picked up a small number of times. The chain employs TRBV6-2 or TRBV6-3 and TRBJ2-4; D is possibly TRBD2 (5 bases). CDR3 length: 16 residues. The germline gives CDR1 MNHEY, CDR2 SVGEGT. Trimming pared 8 bases from V and 1 base from J, leaving 18 bases between. CDR3 residues: CASARVEDLAKNIQYF. Written as DNA, the CDR3 is TGTGCCAGCGCCCGGGTTGAGGACTTGGCCAAAAACATTCAGTACTTC.

V usage is TRBV5-4 and J usage is TRBJ1-1; tentatively, D is TRBD1 (5 bases). Deletions cut 4 bases from V and 0 bases from J, with 19 bases between. This CDR3 comprises 17 residues. Per germline, CDR1 SGHNT and CDR2 YYREEE (reference sequence). This CDR3 is CASSRNGASLMNTEAFF. In DNA form, the CDR3 reads TGTGCCAGCAGCCGTAATGGGGCGAGCCTCATGAACACTGAAGCTTTCTTT.

J is TRBJ2-2 and V is TRBV10-1; unclear D gene. CDR1 and CDR2 from the germline V gene are WNHNN and SYGVQD (reference sequence). V was pared by 4 bases and J by 7 bases, with 10 bases between. CDR3 size: 13 residues. The DNA for the CDR3 is TGCGCCAGCAGTGGGAACACCTACGGGGAGCTGTTTTTT. Translation gives CASSGNTYGELFF.

This clonotype was picked up a small number of times. CDR3 nucleotides: TGCGCCAGCAGAAAGCGGGGGGGGCCTAACACCGGGGAGCTGTTTTTT. This gives the protein CASRKRGGPNTGELFF. The V and J genes are TRBV4-1 and TRBJ2-2; 10 nucleotides match TRBD2. The V gene end was trimmed by 6 bases and the J gene end by 2 bases; junction bases not matched to a gene: 6. The CDR3 has 16 residues. The germline V gene has CDR1 MGHRA and CDR2 YSYEKL.

The chain recombines TRBV5-1 with TRBJ1-1; TRBD1 aligns across 8 bases. V lost 4 bases, J lost 2 bases, and 7 bases stayed unmatched. Germline CDR1 and CDR2: SGHRS and YFSETQ. The CDR3 spans 15 residues. CDR3 bases: TGCGCCAGCAGCCGCCCGGACAGGGACAACACTGAAGCTTTCTTT. Translated: CASSRPDRDNTEAFF.